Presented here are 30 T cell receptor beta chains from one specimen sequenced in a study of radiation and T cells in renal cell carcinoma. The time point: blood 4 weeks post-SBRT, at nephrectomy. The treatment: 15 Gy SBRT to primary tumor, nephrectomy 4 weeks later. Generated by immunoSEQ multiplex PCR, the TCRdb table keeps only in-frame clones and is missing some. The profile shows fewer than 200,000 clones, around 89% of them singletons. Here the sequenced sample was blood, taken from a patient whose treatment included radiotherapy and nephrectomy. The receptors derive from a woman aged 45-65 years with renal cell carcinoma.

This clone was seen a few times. Here the CDR3 DNA reads TGTGCCAGCCGTACCGACAGGGTATCCACCGGGGAGCTGTTTTTT. Translation gives CASRTDRVSTGELFF. The chain uses TRBV2 and TRBJ2-2; 7 nucleotides line up with TRBD1. The V gene end was trimmed by 8 bases and the J gene end by 4 bases; junction bases not matched to a gene: 10. This CDR3 is 15 amino acids long. Germline-derived CDR1 and CDR2 are SNHLY and FYNNEI. The full variable domain, its missing parts supplied by reference TRBV2 and TRBJ2-2, is EPEVTQTPSHQVTQMGQEVILRCVPISNHLYFYWYRQILGQKVEFLVSFYNNEISEKSEIFDDQFSVERPDGSNFTLKIRSTKLEDSAMYFCASRTDRVSTGELFFGEGSRLTVL.

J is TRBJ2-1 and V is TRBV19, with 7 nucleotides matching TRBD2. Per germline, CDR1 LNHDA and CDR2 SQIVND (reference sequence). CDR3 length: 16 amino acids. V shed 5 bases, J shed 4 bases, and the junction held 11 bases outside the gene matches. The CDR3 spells CASSRGVGPFYNEQFF. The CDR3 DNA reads TGTGCCAGTAGTCGGGGGGTCGGCCCTTTTTACAATGAGCAGTTCTTC.

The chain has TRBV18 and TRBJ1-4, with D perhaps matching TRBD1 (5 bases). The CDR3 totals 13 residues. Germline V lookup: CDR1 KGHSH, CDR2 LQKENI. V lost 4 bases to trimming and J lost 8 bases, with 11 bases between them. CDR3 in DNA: TGTGCCAGCTCACGCAGGGAGGTCGAAAAACTGTTTTTT. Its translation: CASSRREVEKLFF. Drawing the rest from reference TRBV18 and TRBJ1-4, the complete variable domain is NAGVMQNPRHLVRRRGQEARLRCSPMKGHSHVYWYRQLPEEGLKFMVYLQKENIIDESGMPKERFSAEFPKEGPSILRIQQVVRGDSAAYFCASSRREVEKLFFGSGTQLSVL.

The CDR3 nucleotides are TGTGCCAGTAATGAAGCGGGGATGGTCAATGAGCAGTTCTTC. This translates into CASNEAGMVNEQFF. V gene TRBV19 combines with J gene TRBJ2-1; the match to TRBD2 covers 7 bases. The length of the CDR3 is 14 residues. V lost 7 bases, J lost 6 bases, and 9 bases stayed unmatched. Germline values: CDR1 LNHDA, CDR2 SQIVND (reference sequence).

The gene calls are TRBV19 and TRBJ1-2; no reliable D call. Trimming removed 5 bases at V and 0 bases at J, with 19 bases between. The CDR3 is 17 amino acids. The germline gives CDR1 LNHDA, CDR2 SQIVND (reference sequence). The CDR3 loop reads CASSVIGWPATNYGYTF. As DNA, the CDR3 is TGTGCCAGTAGTGTTATAGGATGGCCGGCTACTAACTATGGCTACACCTTC.

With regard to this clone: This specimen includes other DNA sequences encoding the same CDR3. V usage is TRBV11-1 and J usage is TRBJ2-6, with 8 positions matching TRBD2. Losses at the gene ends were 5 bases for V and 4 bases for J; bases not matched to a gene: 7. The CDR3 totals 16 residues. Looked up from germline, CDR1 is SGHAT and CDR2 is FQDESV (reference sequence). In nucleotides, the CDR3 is TGTGCCAGCAGCCTCGGGGGGGATGCAGGGGCCAACGTCCTGACTTTC. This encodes CASSLGGDAGANVLTF. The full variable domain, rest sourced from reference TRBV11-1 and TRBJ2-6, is EAEVAQSPRYKITEKSQAVAFWCDPISGHATLYWYRQILGQGPELLVQFQDESVVDDSQLPKDRFSAERLKGVDSTLKIQPAELGDSAMYLCASSLGGDAGANVLTFGAGSRLTVL.

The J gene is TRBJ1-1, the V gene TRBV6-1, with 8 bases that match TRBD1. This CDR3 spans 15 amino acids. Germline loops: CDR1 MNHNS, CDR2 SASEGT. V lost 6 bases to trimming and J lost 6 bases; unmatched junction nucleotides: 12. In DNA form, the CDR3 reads TGTGCCAGCAGAATACGACAGGGGAGGGCGGCTGAAGCTTTCTTT. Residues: CASRIRQGRAAEAFF.

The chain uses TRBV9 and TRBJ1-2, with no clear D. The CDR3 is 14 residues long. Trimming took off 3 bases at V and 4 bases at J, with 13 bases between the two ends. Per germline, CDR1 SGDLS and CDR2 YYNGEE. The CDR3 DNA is TGTGCCAGCAGCGGACGGTGGAGCCGCTATGGCTACACCTTC. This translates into CASSGRWSRYGYTF.

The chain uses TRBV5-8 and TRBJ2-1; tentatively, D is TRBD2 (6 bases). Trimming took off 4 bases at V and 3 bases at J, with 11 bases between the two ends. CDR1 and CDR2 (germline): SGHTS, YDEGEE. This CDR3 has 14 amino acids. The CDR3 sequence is CASSRSSDYNEQFF. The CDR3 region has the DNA TGTGCCAGCAGCCGATCTAGCGACTACAATGAGCAGTTCTTC. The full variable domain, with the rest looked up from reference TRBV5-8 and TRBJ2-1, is EAGVTQSPTHLIKTRGQQATLRCSPISGHTSVYWYQQALGLGLQFLLWYDEGEERNRGNFPPRFSGRQFPNYSSELNVNALELEDSALYLCASSRSSDYNEQFFGPGTRLTVL.

The CDR3 DNA reads TGTGCCAGCAGCCCCCAGGGACCGGTATATAGCAATCAGCCCCAGCATTTT. Its protein product is CASSPQGPVYSNQPQHF. The rearrangement uses TRBV7-2 and TRBJ1-5; D perhaps matches TRBD1 (5 bases). The CDR3 spans 17 residues. Deletions cut 5 bases from V and 0 bases from J, with 17 bases between. The germline CDR1 and CDR2 sequences are SGHTA and FQGNSA.

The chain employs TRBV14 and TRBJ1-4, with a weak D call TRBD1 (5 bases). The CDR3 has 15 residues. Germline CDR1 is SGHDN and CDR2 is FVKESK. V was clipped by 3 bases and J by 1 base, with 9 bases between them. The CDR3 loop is CASSQHRLTNEKLFF. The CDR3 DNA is TGTGCCAGCAGCCAGCACAGGCTAACTAATGAAAAACTGTTTTTT.

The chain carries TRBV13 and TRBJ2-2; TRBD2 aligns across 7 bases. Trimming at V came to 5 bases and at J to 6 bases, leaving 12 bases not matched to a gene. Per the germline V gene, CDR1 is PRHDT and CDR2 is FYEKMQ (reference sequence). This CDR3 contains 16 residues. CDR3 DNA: TGTGCCAGCAGCCCAAGCCCCTTGACTAGCCCCGGGGAGCTGTTTTTT. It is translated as CASSPSPLTSPGELFF.

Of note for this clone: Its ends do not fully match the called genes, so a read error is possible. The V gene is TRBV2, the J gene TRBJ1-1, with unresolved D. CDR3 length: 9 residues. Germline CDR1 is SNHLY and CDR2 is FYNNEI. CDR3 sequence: CASRDGTLF. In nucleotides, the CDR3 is TGTGCCAGCAGGGATGGAACGCTCTTT.

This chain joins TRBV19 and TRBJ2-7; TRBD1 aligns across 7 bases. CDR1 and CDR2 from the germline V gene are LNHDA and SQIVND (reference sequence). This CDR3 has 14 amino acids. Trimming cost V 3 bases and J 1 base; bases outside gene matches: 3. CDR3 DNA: TGTGCCAGTAGTATTGGGACAGTTTCCTACGAGCAGTACTTC. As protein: CASSIGTVSYEQYF.

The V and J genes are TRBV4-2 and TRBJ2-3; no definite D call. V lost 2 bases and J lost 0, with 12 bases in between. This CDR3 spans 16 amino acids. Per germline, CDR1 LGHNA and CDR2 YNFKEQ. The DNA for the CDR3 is TGTGCCAGCAGCCAACCCCAGCTGCCTAGCACAGATACGCAGTATTTT. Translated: CASSQPQLPSTDTQYF.

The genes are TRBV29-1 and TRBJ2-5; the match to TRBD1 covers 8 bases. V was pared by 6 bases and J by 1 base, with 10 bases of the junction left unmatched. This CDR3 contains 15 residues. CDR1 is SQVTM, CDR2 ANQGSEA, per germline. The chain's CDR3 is CSVGLRTGLQETQYF. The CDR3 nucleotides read TGCAGCGTCGGGTTACGGACAGGGCTCCAAGAGACCCAGTACTTC. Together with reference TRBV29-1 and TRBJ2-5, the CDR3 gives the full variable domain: SAVISQKPSRDICQRGTSLTIQCQVDSQVTMMFWYRQQPGQSLTLIATANQGSEATYESGFVIDKFPISRPNLTFSTLTVSNMSPEDSSIYLCSVGLRTGLQETQYFGPGTRLLVL.

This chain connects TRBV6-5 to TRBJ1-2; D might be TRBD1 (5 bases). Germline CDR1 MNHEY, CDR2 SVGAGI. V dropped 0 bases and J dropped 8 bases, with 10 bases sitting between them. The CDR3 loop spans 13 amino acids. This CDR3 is CASSYSRDRGYTF. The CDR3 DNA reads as TGTGCCAGCAGTTACTCCCGGGACCGCGGCTACACCTTC.

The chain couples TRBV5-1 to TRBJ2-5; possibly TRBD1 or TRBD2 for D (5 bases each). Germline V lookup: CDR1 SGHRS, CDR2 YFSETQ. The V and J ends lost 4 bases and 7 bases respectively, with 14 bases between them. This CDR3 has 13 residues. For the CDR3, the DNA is TGCGCCAGCAGCCCCGGGATCCAGGGGACCCAGTACTTC. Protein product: CASSPGIQGTQYF. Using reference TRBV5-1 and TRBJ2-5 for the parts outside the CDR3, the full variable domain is KAGVTQTPRYLIKTRGQQVTLSCSPISGHRSVSWYQQTPGQGLQFLFEYFSETQRNKGNFPGRFSGRQFSNSRSEMNVSTLELGDSALYLCASSPGIQGTQYFGPGTRLLVL.

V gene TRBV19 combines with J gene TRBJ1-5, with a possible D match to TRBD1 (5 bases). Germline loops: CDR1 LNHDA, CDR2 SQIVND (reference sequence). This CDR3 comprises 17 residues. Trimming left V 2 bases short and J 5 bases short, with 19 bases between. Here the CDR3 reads CASSINPGRGDHQPQHF. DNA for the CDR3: TGTGCCAGTAGTATAAACCCGGGACGGGGGGATCATCAGCCCCAGCATTTT.

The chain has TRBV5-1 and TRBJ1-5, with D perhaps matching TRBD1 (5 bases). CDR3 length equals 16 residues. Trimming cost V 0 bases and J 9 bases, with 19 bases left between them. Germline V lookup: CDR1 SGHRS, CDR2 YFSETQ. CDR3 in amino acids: CASSLEGPGFSGPQHF. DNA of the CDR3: TGCGCCAGCAGCTTGGAAGGTCCAGGGTTCAGTGGGCCCCAGCATTTT.

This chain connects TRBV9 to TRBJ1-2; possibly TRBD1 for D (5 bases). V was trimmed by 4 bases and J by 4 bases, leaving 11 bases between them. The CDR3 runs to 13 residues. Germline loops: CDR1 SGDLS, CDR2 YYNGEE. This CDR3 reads CASSRDSGYGYTF. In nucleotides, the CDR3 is TGTGCCAGCAGCCGGGACTCAGGCTATGGCTACACCTTC.

CDR3 DNA: TGTGCCAGCAGTTTATGGACGGGTCTTGGGCAGTACTTC. Its protein product is CASSLWTGLGQYF. The J gene is TRBJ2-7, the V gene TRBV28; no clear D. Germline V gene lookup returns CDR1 MDHEN and CDR2 SYDVKM. V dropped 0 bases and J dropped 9 bases, with 12 bases sitting between them. The CDR3 contains 13 residues.

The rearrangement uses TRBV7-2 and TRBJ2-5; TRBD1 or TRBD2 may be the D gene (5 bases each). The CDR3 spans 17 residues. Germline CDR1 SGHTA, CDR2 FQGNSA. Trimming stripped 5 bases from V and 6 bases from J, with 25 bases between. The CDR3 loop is CASSRQRSGTFTQTQYF. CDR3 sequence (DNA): TGTGCCAGCAGCCGACAACGTTCCGGGACCTTCACCCAGACCCAGTACTTC.

CDR3 DNA sequence: TGTGCCAGCAGTGAAATCCGGGACAGGGGGTCTGGCTACACCTTC. This gives the protein CASSEIRDRGSGYTF. The gene calls are TRBV2 and TRBJ1-2; 11 nucleotides align to TRBD1. V trimming: 2 bases; J trimming: 7 bases; junction bases outside the gene matches: 6. This CDR3 has 15 residues. CDR1 SNHLY and CDR2 FYNNEI come from the germline V gene.

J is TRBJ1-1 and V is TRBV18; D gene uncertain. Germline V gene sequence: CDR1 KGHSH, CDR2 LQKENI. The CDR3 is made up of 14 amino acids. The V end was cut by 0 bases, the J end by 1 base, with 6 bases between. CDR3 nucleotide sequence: TGTGCCAGCTCACCACCTCTGTCGAACACTGAAGCTTTCTTT. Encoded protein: CASSPPLSNTEAFF.

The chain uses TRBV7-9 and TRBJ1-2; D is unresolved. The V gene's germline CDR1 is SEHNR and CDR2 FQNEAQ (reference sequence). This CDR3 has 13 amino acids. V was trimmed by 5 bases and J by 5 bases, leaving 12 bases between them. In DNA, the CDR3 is TGTGCCAGCAGCATCGGTGGGTGGTATGGCTACACCTTC. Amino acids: CASSIGGWYGYTF.

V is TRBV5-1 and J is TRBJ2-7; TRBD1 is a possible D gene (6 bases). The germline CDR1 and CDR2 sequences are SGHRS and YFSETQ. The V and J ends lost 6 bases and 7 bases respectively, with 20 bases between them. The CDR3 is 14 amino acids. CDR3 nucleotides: TGCGCCAGCACCCAGGACAGTTCCTTCGGTGAGCAGTACTTC. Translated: CASTQDSSFGEQYF.

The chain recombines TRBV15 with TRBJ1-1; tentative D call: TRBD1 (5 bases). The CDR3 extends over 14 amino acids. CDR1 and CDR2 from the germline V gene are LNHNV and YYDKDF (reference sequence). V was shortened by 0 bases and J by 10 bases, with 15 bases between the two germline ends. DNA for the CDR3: TGTGCCACCAGCAGAGATTTGAGGCAGGGAAGAGCTTTCTTT. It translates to CATSRDLRQGRAFF.

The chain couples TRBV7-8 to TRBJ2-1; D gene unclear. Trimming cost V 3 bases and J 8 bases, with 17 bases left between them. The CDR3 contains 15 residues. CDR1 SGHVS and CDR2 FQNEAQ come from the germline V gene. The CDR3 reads CASSFQEDVRHEQFF. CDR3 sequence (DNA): TGTGCCAGCAGCTTTCAGGAAGACGTCCGCCATGAGCAGTTCTTC.

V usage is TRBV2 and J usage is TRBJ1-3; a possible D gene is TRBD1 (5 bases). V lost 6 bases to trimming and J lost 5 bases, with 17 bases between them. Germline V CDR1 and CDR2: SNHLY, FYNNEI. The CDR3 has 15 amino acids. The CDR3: CASRVGPGPRNTIYF. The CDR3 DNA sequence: TGTGCCAGCAGGGTGGGGCCTGGACCCCGAAACACCATATATTTT.